Following are 30 T cell receptor beta chains from one sample sequenced in a study of beta chain features in type 1 diabetes. Expressed TCRB transcripts were sequenced because the entire RNA isolate underwent reverse transcription. Sequenced by immunoSEQ multiplex PCR; TCRdb stores in-frame clones only, minus some. The table lists 200,000 to 250,000 clones, 25% to 30% of them singletons. The sequencing input was central memory CD4+ T cells from blood. The receptors derive from a man aged 25-45 years in good health.

This chain connects TRBV30 to TRBJ1-1; 7 bases fit TRBD1. Germline lookup yields CDR1 GTSNPN and CDR2 SVGIG (reference sequence). The ends lost 7 bases at V and 2 bases at J; junction bases unmatched: 10. This CDR3 contains 14 residues. For the CDR3, the DNA is TGTGCCTCCCCCGGGGACAGAGCAAACACTGAAGCTTTCTTT. Amino acids: CASPGDRANTEAFF.

This clone was observed a few times. This sequence joins TRBV25-1 and TRBJ2-2, with a weak D call TRBD2 (6 bases). CDR1 is MGHDK and CDR2 is SYGVNS in the germline V gene. The CDR3 covers 14 residues. Trimming cost V 8 bases and J 7 bases, with 17 bases left between them. CDR3 nucleotides: TGTGCCAGCGGAGAAGGCGGGACCCACGGGGAGCTGTTTTTT. Translated: CASGEGGTHGELFF. The complete variable domain, with remaining parts taken from reference TRBV25-1 and TRBJ2-2, reads EADIYQTPRYLVIGTGKKITLECSQTMGHDKMYWYQQDPGMELHLIHYSYGVNSTEKGDLSSESTVSRIRTEHFPLTLESARPSHTSQYLCASGEGGTHGELFFGEGSRLTVL.

This clone was seen a few times. A junction boundary mismatches the germline segment, possibly from a read error. The chain links TRBV30 to TRBJ2-3; the D is unclear. This CDR3 comprises 14 residues. Germline assignment: CDR1 GTSNPN and CDR2 SVGIG (reference sequence). The CDR3 DNA reads as TGTGCCTGGAGTAACTGGACCCCCACAGATCCGCAGTATTTT. Amino acids: CAWSNWTPTDPQYF.

This clone was seen more than once but under ten times. The genes are TRBV29-1 and TRBJ2-1, with 11 bases that match TRBD2. Germline V gene lookup returns CDR1 SQVTM and CDR2 ANQGSEA. The CDR3 is made up of 13 amino acids. V gave up 7 bases and J gave up 9 bases; unmatched junction bases: 8. CDR3 nucleotide sequence: TGCAGCGCAACTAGCGGGAGCCTGAGTGAGCAGTTCTTC. This sequence encodes CSATSGSLSEQFF.

The table lists this clone with a few counts. The genes are TRBV10-3 and TRBJ1-1; possibly TRBD1 for D (5 bases). CDR1 and CDR2 (germline): ENHRY, SYGVKD. The CDR3 covers 14 residues. Trimming shortened V by 4 bases and J by 2 bases, and 11 bases separated the two germline ends. The CDR3 DNA sequence: TGTGCCATCAGTGGGGACCCTTTCAACACTGAAGCTTTCTTT. Its translation is CAISGDPFNTEAFF.

The J gene is TRBJ2-3, the V gene TRBV15, with D possibly matching TRBD1 (5 bases). The V gene lost 0 bases and the J gene lost 3 bases, with 10 bases spanning the gap. CDR1 is LNHNV, CDR2 YYDKDF, per germline (reference sequence). The CDR3 is 15 amino acids. The CDR3 is CATSRDPKGTDTQYF. The CDR3 DNA is TGTGCCACCAGCAGAGACCCAAAGGGGACAGATACGCAGTATTTT.

This clone appeared a few times. The chain carries TRBV30 and TRBJ2-3; 9 bases align to TRBD2. Trimming removed 3 bases from V and 1 base from J; junction bases left unmatched: 5. CDR1 GTSNPN and CDR2 SVGIG come from the germline V gene (reference sequence). The CDR3 has 15 residues. The CDR3 DNA follows: TGTGCCTGGAGCGCGGGAGGGCCTGGCACAGATACGCAGTATTTT. It specifies CAWSAGGPGTDTQYF.

The rearrangement links TRBV2 to TRBJ1-6; 8 bases align to TRBD1. V lost 11 bases to trimming and J lost 9 bases; unmatched junction nucleotides: 9. The CDR3 consists of 13 residues. Germline CDR1 is SNHLY and CDR2 is FYNNEI. CDR3 protein: CAGQGARFSPLHF. CDR3 nucleotide sequence: TGTGCCGGCCAGGGGGCAAGGTTTTCACCCCTCCACTTT.

This clone was picked up a small number of times. V gene TRBV7-9 combines with J gene TRBJ2-7; D is perhaps TRBD2 (6 bases). The germline V gene encodes CDR1 SEHNR and CDR2 FQNEAQ (reference sequence). Trimming took off 5 bases at V and 9 bases at J, with 17 bases between the two ends. This CDR3 has 13 amino acids. This chain's CDR3 is CASSPGSLSGQYF. The CDR3 DNA follows: TGTGCCAGCAGCCCCGGGAGTCTCTCTGGGCAGTACTTC.

DNA of the CDR3: TGTGCCAGCAGCAGCGGGCGGTTCTTC. It codes for CASSSGRFF. This rearrangement joins TRBV11-2 to TRBJ2-1, with a weak D call TRBD2 (6 bases). Germline V gives CDR1 SGHAT, CDR2 FQNNGV. The CDR3 has 9 residues. The V and J ends lost 5 bases and 15 bases respectively, with 8 bases between them.

CDR3 protein: CASSGGWETQYF. The CDR3 DNA is TGTGCCAGCAGTGGGGGTTGGGAGACCCAGTACTTC. The V call is TRBV28, the J call TRBJ2-5; perhaps D is TRBD1 or TRBD2 (5 bases each). Germline loops: CDR1 MDHEN, CDR2 SYDVKM. The V end lost 5 bases, the J end lost 5 bases, and 9 bases lay between the germline ends. CDR3 length: 12 residues.

The chain is built from TRBV5-5 and TRBJ2-2, with TRBD2 matching over 9 bases. Trimming removed 1 base from V and 6 bases from J; junction bases left unmatched: 4. The CDR3 spans 15 residues. The germline V gene has CDR1 SGHKS and CDR2 YYEKEE (reference sequence). The CDR3 loop reads CASSLRVAGAGELFF. The CDR3 DNA sequence: TGTGCCAGCAGCTTGAGGGTAGCGGGAGCCGGGGAGCTGTTTTTT.

This clone was detected only a few times. The gene calls are TRBV28 and TRBJ2-3, with unresolved D. V dropped 2 bases and J dropped 4 bases, with 4 bases sitting between them. The CDR3 consists of 12 residues. In germline, CDR1 is MDHEN, CDR2 SYDVKM. CDR3 amino acids: CASSLTADTQYF. The CDR3, as DNA: TGTGCCAGCAGTTTAACGGCAGATACGCAGTATTTT.

This chain connects TRBV4-2 to TRBJ1-1, with unresolved D. The CDR3 contains 12 residues. CDR1 and CDR2 from the germline V gene are LGHNA and YNFKEQ. Trimming removed 0 bases from V and 11 bases from J, with 10 bases in between. This CDR3 reads CASSQEGGYAFF. The CDR3 nucleotides are TGTGCCAGCAGCCAAGAAGGCGGGTACGCTTTCTTT.

V and J are TRBV29-1 and TRBJ2-5; D gene uncertain. The V gene lost 7 bases and the J gene lost 5 bases, with 17 bases spanning the gap. This CDR3 region has 13 residues. From germline, CDR1 is SQVTM and CDR2 ANQGSEA. Here the CDR3 reads CSAAAGFGETQYF. CDR3 nucleotides: TGCAGCGCCGCGGCCGGGTTTGGGGAGACCCAGTACTTC.

CDR3 coding DNA: TGTGCCAGCAGTGAAGTGGGCAGGGGGCGAACTGAAGCTTTCTTT. Translated: CASSEVGRGRTEAFF. The rearrangement uses TRBV25-1 and TRBJ1-1, with 8 bases matching TRBD1. The J segment lost 5 bases and the V segment lost 2 bases, leaving 7 bases of the junction unmatched. Germline loops: CDR1 MGHDK, CDR2 SYGVNS. The CDR3 is 15 amino acids.

This clone has more than one count but fewer than ten. The rearrangement joins TRBV7-2 to TRBJ2-1, with TRBD2 matching over 8 bases. This CDR3 has 15 residues. Per germline, CDR1 SGHTA and CDR2 FQGNSA. Trimming removed 5 bases from V and 9 bases from J; junction bases left unmatched: 12. The CDR3 DNA follows: TGTGCCAGCAGCCCGCCGGGCGGGAGGTCGGGTGAGCAGTTCTTC. Translation gives CASSPPGGRSGEQFF.

This sequence joins TRBV28 and TRBJ2-7; the D call may be TRBD1 or TRBD2 (5 bases each). CDR1 MDHEN and CDR2 SYDVKM come from the germline V gene. The ends were cut back, 8 bases at V and 3 bases at J, with 14 bases in the middle. CDR3 length: 13 amino acids. The CDR3 loop is CASGDGTHYEQYF. CDR3 nucleotides: TGTGCCAGCGGGGACGGAACCCACTACGAGCAGTACTTC.

The gene calls are TRBV7-9 and TRBJ1-1; TRBD1 is a possible D gene (5 bases). The CDR3 length is 14 residues. Germline V gene lookup returns CDR1 SEHNR and CDR2 FQNEAQ (reference sequence). V was cut by 2 bases and J by 1 base, with 8 bases left in between. CDR3 sequence: CASSLQGGNTEAFF. The CDR3 bases are TGTGCCAGCAGCTTACAGGGCGGGAACACTGAAGCTTTCTTT.

This clone was counted only a few times. This CDR3 is also generated by other DNA sequences in the sample. J is TRBJ1-2 and V is TRBV2, with 8 bases fitting TRBD1. Germline V gene data show CDR1 as SNHLY and CDR2 as FYNNEI. With 2 bases clipped from V and 2 bases from J, the junction kept 1 base outside the gene matches. This CDR3 has 14 residues. CDR3 coding DNA: TGTGCCAGCAGTGAAAGGACAGGGAACTATGGCTACACCTTC. Its translation: CASSERTGNYGYTF.

This clone was found many times. The chain uses TRBV5-6 and TRBJ2-4; D is possibly TRBD2 (6 bases). The CDR3 runs 14 residues. Germline V lookup: CDR1 SGHDT, CDR2 YYEEEE. Trimming removed 2 bases at V and 9 bases at J, with 15 bases between. The CDR3 reads CASSLPGPEGIQYF. Here the CDR3 DNA reads TGTGCCAGCAGCTTACCAGGTCCGGAGGGCATTCAGTACTTC.

This chain joins TRBV30 and TRBJ1-1; D might be TRBD1 (6 bases). Germline V gene data show CDR1 as GTSNPN and CDR2 as SVGIG (reference sequence). Deletions cut 2 bases from V and 1 base from J, with 14 bases between. The CDR3 covers 15 residues. CDR3 region: CAWSKEGVGNTEAFF. The CDR3 nucleotides read TGTGCCTGGAGTAAGGAGGGGGTCGGGAACACTGAAGCTTTCTTT.

The V gene is TRBV30, the J gene TRBJ2-7; D call uncertain. Germline V gene data show CDR1 as GTSNPN and CDR2 as SVGIG (reference sequence). V gave up 6 bases and J gave up 2 bases, with 8 bases separating them. The CDR3 sequence is 11 residues long. CDR3 DNA: TGTGCCTGCGCACGGACCTACGAGCAGTACTTC. It translates to CACARTYEQYF.

V gene TRBV6-1 combines with J gene TRBJ1-2; D might be TRBD1 (6 bases). CDR1 and CDR2 (germline): MNHNS, SASEGT. This CDR3 spans 12 amino acids. V was clipped by 4 bases and J by 4 bases, with 7 bases between them. The CDR3 here is CASSATGYGYTF. In nucleotides, the CDR3 is TGTGCCAGCAGTGCGACAGGCTATGGCTACACCTTC.

This clone occurred a few times. The chain employs TRBV7-7 and TRBJ2-5; D gene unclear. Per the germline V gene, CDR1 is SSHAT and CDR2 is FNYEAQ (reference sequence). This CDR3 contains 13 residues. The germline V and J ends were trimmed by 5 bases and 0 bases, with 7 bases remaining between them. Here the CDR3 DNA reads TGTGCCAGCAGCAAAGGACACCAAGAGACCCAGTACTTC. Amino acid sequence: CASSKGHQETQYF.

V and J are TRBV18 and TRBJ2-7; D is perhaps TRBD1 (5 bases). Germline V lookup: CDR1 KGHSH, CDR2 LQKENI. Trimming took 1 base from V and 5 from J, leaving 18 bases between them. This CDR3 has 16 amino acids. The CDR3 DNA reads as TGTGCCAGCTCACCACAATCGGCAGGGCGGACGGACGAGCAGTACTTC. This gives the protein CASSPQSAGRTDEQYF.

This clone was counted only a few times. This rearrangement joins TRBV6-4 to TRBJ2-1, with 13 bases aligning to TRBD2. CDR1 is MRHNA and CDR2 is SNTAGT in the germline V gene. The ends lost 4 bases at V and 4 bases at J; junction bases unmatched: 7. The CDR3 length is 17 residues. The DNA for the CDR3 is TGTGCCAGCAGTGCCTTACTAGCGGGAGGGAGGTACAATGAGCAGTTCTTC. Translation: CASSALLAGGRYNEQFF.

Remarks on this clone: Other nucleotide sequences in the sample specify the same CDR3. The genes are TRBV5-1 and TRBJ2-3; D is uncertain. V gave up 3 bases and J gave up 2 bases, with 4 bases separating them. This CDR3 region has 12 residues. CDR1 and CDR2 (germline): SGHRS, YFSETQ. CDR3 nucleotide sequence: TGCGCCAGCAGCTCTACCACAGATACGCAGTATTTT. Amino acids: CASSSTTDTQYF.

In this sample, this clone turned up a few times. The rearrangement uses TRBV28 and TRBJ2-5; D remains unclear. Germline lookup yields CDR1 MDHEN and CDR2 SYDVKM. The length of the CDR3 is 12 residues. V lost 6 bases and J 1 base, leaving 6 bases between the germline ends. DNA for the CDR3: TGTGCCAGCAGGCCGCCCCAAGAGACCCAGTACTTC. It translates to CASRPPQETQYF.

V gene TRBV5-4 combines with J gene TRBJ2-5; tentative D call: TRBD2 (6 bases). Germline V gives CDR1 SGHNT, CDR2 YYREEE (reference sequence). The CDR3 totals 14 residues. Trimming removed 4 bases at V and 0 bases at J, with 10 bases between. CDR3 loop: CASSVADYQETQYF. In nucleotides, the CDR3 is TGTGCCAGCAGCGTAGCGGATTACCAAGAGACCCAGTACTTC. The full variable domain, completed using reference TRBV5-4 and TRBJ2-5, is ETGVTQSPTHLIKTRGQQVTLRCSSQSGHNTVSWYQQALGQGPQFIFQYYREEENGRGNFPPRFSGLQFPNYSSELNVNALELDDSALYLCASSVADYQETQYFGPGTRLLVL.